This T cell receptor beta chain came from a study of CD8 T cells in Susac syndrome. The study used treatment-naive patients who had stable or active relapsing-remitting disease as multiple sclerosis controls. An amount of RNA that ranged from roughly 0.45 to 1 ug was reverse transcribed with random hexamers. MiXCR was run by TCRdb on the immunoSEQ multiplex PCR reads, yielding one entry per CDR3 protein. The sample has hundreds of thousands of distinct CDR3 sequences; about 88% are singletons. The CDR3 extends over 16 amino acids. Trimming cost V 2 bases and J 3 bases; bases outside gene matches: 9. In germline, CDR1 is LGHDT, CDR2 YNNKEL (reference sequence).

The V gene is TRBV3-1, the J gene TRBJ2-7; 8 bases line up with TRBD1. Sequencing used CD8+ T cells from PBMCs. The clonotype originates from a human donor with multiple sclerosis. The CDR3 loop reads CASSQHQRQGNYEQYF. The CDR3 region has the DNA TGTGCCAGCAGCCAACATCAACGACAGGGGAACTACGAGCAGTACTTC.